These 2 T cell receptor beta chains were sequenced from one sample in a study of graft-versus-host responses after intestinal transplantation. This table comes from immunoSEQ multiplex PCR, and its TCRdb copy is limited to in-frame clones, with some not included. The sample lists about 97,000 clones; about nine tenths were seen once. The specimen was PBMCs, collected around 450 days after intestinal transplant. All receptors come from a human patient who received an intestinal transplant, so some T cells may come from the graft donor.

In this sample, this clone turned up once. The V call is TRBV4-1, the J call TRBJ2-3; TRBD2 might be the D (5 bases). The CDR3 consists of 13 residues. The germline V gene has CDR1 MGHRA and CDR2 YSYEKL. V lost 5 bases to trimming and J lost 3 bases, with 9 bases between them. The CDR3 spells CASSNLATDTQYF. The CDR3 DNA is TGCGCCAGCAGCAACCTAGCTACAGATACGCAGTATTTT.

This chain links TRBV27 with TRBJ1-1; a weak D match, TRBD1 (6 bases). The CDR3 totals 15 residues. Trimming cost V 1 base and J 5 bases, with 14 bases left between them. Per the germline V gene, CDR1 is MNHEY and CDR2 is SMNVEV (reference sequence). The CDR3 DNA follows: TGTGCCAGCAGTTTATGGACAGTGCCGAGGACTGAAGCTTTCTTT. This translates into CASSLWTVPRTEAFF.